This TCR beta chain was found in a study of OX40 agonist ivuxolimab in advanced cancers. TCRdb keeps only in-frame clones here, not all; method: immunoSEQ multiplex PCR. The sample consists of under 70,000 clones, more than 90% of them appearing once. This TCR came from an adult with an advanced solid tumor such as melanoma, head and neck, liver or kidney cancer. The source material was CD4+ or CD8+ T cells sorted from blood, sampled in a trial of the OX40 agonist ivuxolimab.

The CDR3 DNA reads as TGTGCCAGCAGCAAGTCGGAGGAGGGTAATTCACCCCTCCACTTT. It yields the protein CASSKSEEGNSPLHF. The chain links TRBV7-8 to TRBJ1-6, with D unclear. This CDR3 region has 15 residues. Looked up from germline, CDR1 is SGHVS and CDR2 is FQNEAQ. The V and J ends lost 5 bases and 6 bases respectively, with 14 bases between them.